Sequencing of this T cell receptor beta chain was carried out in a study of OX40 agonist ivuxolimab in advanced cancers. About the study: Intravenous ivuxolimab at 0.01 to 10 mg/kg was given to patients every 2 weeks.

CDR3 length equals 14 residues. V dropped 1 base and J dropped 13 bases, with 14 bases sitting between them. Germline loops: CDR1 SGHVS, CDR2 FQNEAQ. TCRdb keeps only in-frame clones here, not all; method: immunoSEQ multiplex PCR. Altogether about 82,000 clones are present, around nine tenths being singletons, with the ten largest covering around 0.65%. This sequence was found in an adult with an advanced solid tumor such as melanoma, head and neck, liver or kidney cancer. V gene TRBV7-8 combines with J gene TRBJ1-6; D not resolved. Sequencing was performed on CD4+ or CD8+ T cells sorted from blood, taken in a trial of the OX40 agonist ivuxolimab. CDR3 residues: CASSLVDPRSPLHF. The DNA for the CDR3 is TGTGCCAGCAGCTTAGTGGATCCACGGAGTCCCCTCCACTTT.